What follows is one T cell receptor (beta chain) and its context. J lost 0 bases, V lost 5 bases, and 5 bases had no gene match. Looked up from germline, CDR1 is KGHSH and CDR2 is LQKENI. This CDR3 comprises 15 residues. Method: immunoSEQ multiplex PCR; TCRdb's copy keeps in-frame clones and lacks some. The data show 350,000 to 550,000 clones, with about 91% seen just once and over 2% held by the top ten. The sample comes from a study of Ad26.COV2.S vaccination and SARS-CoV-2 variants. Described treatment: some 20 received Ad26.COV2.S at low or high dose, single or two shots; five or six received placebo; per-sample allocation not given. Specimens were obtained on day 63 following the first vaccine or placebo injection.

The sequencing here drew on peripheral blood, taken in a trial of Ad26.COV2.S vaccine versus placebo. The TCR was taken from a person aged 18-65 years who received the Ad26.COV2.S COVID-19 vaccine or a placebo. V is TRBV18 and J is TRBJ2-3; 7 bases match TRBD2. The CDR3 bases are TGTGCCAGCTCAGGCGGGGGACCTAGCACAGATACGCAGTATTTT. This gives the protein CASSGGGPSTDTQYF.